This TCR beta chain was sequenced for a study of T cell responses to AZD1222 COVID-19 vaccine (dated by TCRdb to the early 2020s). As for the study more broadly: AZD1222 recipients given second doses at about 4 weeks or at about 12 weeks were pooled, since spike-specific TCR depth and breadth were not found to differ between the two schedules. A total of over 230 trial participants underwent TCR sequencing, of whom about 200 had received two doses of AZD1222 and 26 had received two doses of the MenACWY control vaccine. Enrollment into the trials was organized by age into subgroups of 18-55, 56-69 and 70-plus years, and those subgroups contained roughly 150, 30 and 60 TCR-sequenced participants, respectively. What the authors observed across the whole study: Participants were mostly white British and included more females than males, and it was suggested by the authors that clonal diversity may have been underestimated. No day 14 peak-response samples were available, so repertoires were characterized only after the peak T cell response. Conclusions about previously exposed vaccinees are limited, since just five or six AZD1222 recipients were seropositive for SARS-CoV-2 at baseline. Reportedly, almost half of the unique spike-specific TCRs recognized epitopes lying outside the regions that are mutated in the B.1.351 and B.1.1.7 variants. Vaccine-associated CD4 TCRs spanned the whole spike protein, with dominant responses in regions 160-218 and 743-854. After two AZD1222 doses, both the breadth and the depth of spike-specific TCRs were significantly higher than at day 0 and than in MenACWY recipients. The 56-69-year group was small, and its depth increase did not reach significance, likely because of low power.

For this chain, trimming is 6 bases at the V end and 2 bases at the J end, and the number of junction bases without a gene match is 4. From the cysteine up to the phenylalanine, the CDR3 has a length of 15 residues. Only the CDR3 part of the read is kept: 45 bases, read in frame from the first base. Via the germline V gene, CDR1 is SGHAT and CDR2 FQNNGV. The CDR3 regions of human TCRbeta chains were analyzed by immunosequencing. Turning to the authors' computational methods: Repertoire TCRs were matched against a reference library of SARS-CoV-2-specific TCRs generated with the MIRA antigen-specificity platform. Breadth meant the fraction of unique TCRs that were SARS-CoV-2-associated, whereas depth meant the fraction of total T cells that were SARS-CoV-2-associated. Each spike-specific TCR was assigned to its reactive spike region and to a CD4 or CD8 class using the MIRA data. Log10-transformed breadth and depth values were compared by one-way ANOVA with Sidak's multiple comparisons tests. TCRdb's version of the immuneACCESS table is confined to in-frame rearrangements and falls short of the full clone set. An unresolved V gene accounts for under half of the shortfall where checked; the remainder is of unknown origin. V and J calls and clone size follow that table, whereas D and trimming were derived from the DNA. Across this sample there are 95,000 to 100,000 clones, with more than 85% seen only once. The ten largest clonotypes hold approximately 15% of the sample.

The sample's time point label is to be understood as: baseline before first vaccination. The vaccinee samples were drawn from two UK trials, COV001 and COV002, one of which was a single-blind randomized controlled phase 2/3 trial testing AZD1222 (ChAdOx1 nCoV-19) in healthy adults. For TCRbeta chain sequencing, PBMC samples from trial participants were taken at day 0 and at day 28 after the second dose. Comments on this clone: The specificity of this receptor is unknown. No much larger clone is present one base from it, and per-base qualities are unavailable.

The origin of this receptor is an adult in good health. The sample consisted of peripheral blood, taken on day 0 of AZD1222 vaccination. The rearranged chain carries TRBV11-2 and TRBJ2-1; TRBD2 aligns with 10 central bases. The DNA sequence is as follows: TGTGCCAGCAGGCAAGCGGGAGGGACCTACAATGAGCAGTTCTTC. Translated, it reads CASRQAGGTYNEQFF.